These 22 T cell receptor beta chains were all obtained from the same sample, sequenced in a study of identical twins. Each CDR3 protein is one row after TCRdb ran MiXCR on the 5' RACE reads. Of a few hundred thousand distinct CDR3 sequences listed, around a tenth are singletons. These data also formed part of another study, on yellow fever vaccine responses in identical twins.

The sequencing input was PBMCs. All receptors derive from a woman aged 18-29 years in good health.

The chain carries TRBV4-1 and TRBJ2-1; 9 nucleotides line up with TRBD1. The V segment lost 4 bases and the J segment 3 bases; nucleotides outside the gene matches: 13. There are 18 residues in the CDR3. In germline, CDR1 is MGHRA, CDR2 YSYEKL. The CDR3 DNA reads as TGCGCCAGCAGCCCCCTCTGGGCAGGACAGGGGCACTACAATGAGCAGTTCTTC. It codes for CASSPLWAGQGHYNEQFF.

This clonotype was seen repeatedly, ten times or more. The chain has TRBV5-1 and TRBJ2-1; TRBD2 agrees at 8 bases. CDR1 and CDR2 from the germline V gene are SGHRS and YFSETQ. CDR3 length: 14 residues. J was trimmed by 2 bases and V by 7 bases; bases with no gene match: 5. CDR3 sequence reads: CASGRAGAYNEQFF. DNA of the CDR3: TGCGCCAGCGGAAGAGCGGGAGCCTACAATGAGCAGTTCTTC. The full variable domain, in which reference TRBV5-1 and TRBJ2-1 provide the parts outside the CDR3, is KAGVTQTPRYLIKTRGQQVTLSCSPISGHRSVSWYQQTPGQGLQFLFEYFSETQRNKGNFPGRFSGRQFSNSRSEMNVSTLELGDSALYLCASGRAGAYNEQFFGPGTRLTVL.

This clonotype was detected ten times or more. This chain joins TRBV12-3 or TRBV12-4 and TRBJ2-1; D perhaps matches TRBD2 (6 bases). This CDR3 spans 15 amino acids. The V and J ends lost 5 bases and 9 bases respectively, with 20 bases between them. CDR3 nucleotides: TGTGCCAGCAGTCCCGGACTACCCGATTTTGGTGAGCAGTTCTTC. Translating gives CASSPGLPDFGEQFF.

There are many counts of this clonotype. This chain joins TRBV28 and TRBJ2-3, with 9 bases identical to TRBD2. CDR3 length: 16 amino acids. Germline-derived CDR1 and CDR2 are MDHEN and SYDVKM. V was pared by 6 bases and J by 0 bases, with 7 bases of the junction left unmatched. CDR3 loop: CASSTLSGRSTDTQYF. CDR3 sequence (DNA): TGTGCCAGCAGCACACTTAGCGGGAGAAGCACAGATACGCAGTATTTT.

V gene TRBV7-9 combines with J gene TRBJ1-2; D gene ambiguous. V lost 1 base, J lost 5 bases, and 14 bases lay in between. The CDR3 runs to 15 residues. CDR1 and CDR2 (germline): SEHNR, FQNEAQ (reference sequence). The CDR3 region has the DNA TGTGCCAGCAGCTTAGAAACTGCGACCTATTATGGCTACACCTTC. Encoded protein: CASSLETATYYGYTF.

This clonotype was picked up a small number of times. V and J are TRBV27 and TRBJ1-1, with TRBD1 as a possible D gene (6 bases). With 6 bases removed from V and 5 bases from J, the gap between germline ends came to 16 bases. Germline-derived CDR1 and CDR2 are MNHEY and SMNVEV (reference sequence). This CDR3 region has 14 residues. CDR3 in DNA: TGTGCCAGCAGAATGGGGTTGAGGGGGACTGAAGCTTTCTTT. Translated, it gives CASRMGLRGTEAFF.

This clonotype was counted between two and nine times. The chain has TRBV7-2 and TRBJ1-2; no reliable D call. Germline V gene data show CDR1 as SGHTA and CDR2 as FQGNSA. V lost 2 bases to trimming and J lost 7 bases, with 11 bases between them. The CDR3 covers 13 residues. The DNA of the CDR3 is TGTGCCAGCAGCTTATGGGGAGGTGGTGGCTACACCTTC. This translates into CASSLWGGGGYTF.

The V call is TRBV20-1, the J call TRBJ2-1; TRBD1 matches at 7 bases. This CDR3 is built from 14 residues. Germline assignment: CDR1 DFQATT and CDR2 SNEGSKA (reference sequence). The trim removed 5 bases at V and 3 bases at J, leaving 7 bases unmatched. The CDR3 region is CSAETGAFYNEQFF. The CDR3 DNA reads TGCAGTGCTGAAACAGGGGCGTTCTACAATGAGCAGTTCTTC.

This chain uses TRBV30 with TRBJ2-7, with D uncertain. Trimming shortened V by 2 bases and J by 2 bases, and 16 bases separated the two germline ends. The CDR3 consists of 15 residues. In germline, CDR1 is GTSNPN, CDR2 SVGIG (reference sequence). The CDR3 DNA reads TGTGCCTGGAGTCTCGGCAGAGTCATGACCTACGAGCAGTACTTC. This encodes CAWSLGRVMTYEQYF.

This clonotype was seen ten or more times. The chain has TRBV20-1 and TRBJ2-7; 7 bases align to TRBD1. Trimming removed 2 bases from V and 3 bases from J; junction bases left unmatched: 1. Germline CDR1 is DFQATT and CDR2 is SNEGSKA (reference sequence). The CDR3 is 12 amino acids. The CDR3 DNA sequence: TGCAGTGCTAGAACAGGGGTCTACGAGCAGTACTTC. Amino acid sequence: CSARTGVYEQYF.

This clonotype has ten or more counts. This chain connects TRBV4-1 to TRBJ2-7; D remains unclear. This CDR3 comprises 13 residues. Per germline, CDR1 MGHRA and CDR2 YSYEKL. Trimming shortened V by 4 bases and J by 4 bases, and 11 bases separated the two germline ends. This CDR3 is CASSRGSSYEQYF. The CDR3 DNA reads as TGCGCCAGCAGCCGGGGATCTTCTTACGAGCAGTACTTC.

In this sample, this clonotype turned up many times. This chain links TRBV4-2 with TRBJ2-1; D may correspond to TRBD1 or TRBD2 (5 bases each). The CDR3 has 16 residues. The germline CDR1 and CDR2 sequences are LGHNA and YNFKEQ. Trimming removed 0 bases at V and 2 bases at J, with 11 bases between. The CDR3 DNA sequence: TGTGCCAGCAGCCAAGATAGTCGGGACCCCTACAATGAGCAGTTCTTC. As protein: CASSQDSRDPYNEQFF.

This clonotype was counted many times. The chain carries TRBV29-1 and TRBJ2-5; 7 bases line up with TRBD2. Germline V gene sequence: CDR1 SQVTM, CDR2 ANQGSEA. V lost 4 bases, J lost 5 bases, and 4 bases stayed unmatched. The CDR3 sequence is 12 residues long. This chain's CDR3 is CSVGEGGETQYF. In DNA, the CDR3 is TGCAGCGTTGGAGAGGGAGGGGAGACCCAGTACTTC.

The table lists this clonotype with many counts. The chain recombines TRBV4-3 with TRBJ2-7, with D unresolved. Germline loops: CDR1 LGHNA, CDR2 YSLEER. V lost 1 base to trimming and J lost 2 bases, with 12 bases between them. CDR3 size: 15 residues. The DNA for the CDR3 is TGCGCCAGCAGCCAAGCGTTTGAGATTGCCTACGAGCAGTACTTC. Amino acids: CASSQAFEIAYEQYF.

This clonotype appeared a few times. The chain couples TRBV12-3 or TRBV12-4 to TRBJ2-1; possibly TRBD2 for D (6 bases). Trimming removed 2 bases from V and 6 bases from J, with 11 bases in between. This CDR3 is 14 amino acids long. CDR3 in DNA: TGTGCCAGCAGTTTAACGGCGGGGCTCAATGAGCAGTTCTTC. Its translation is CASSLTAGLNEQFF.

J is TRBJ1-4 and V is TRBV12-3 or TRBV12-4; D might be TRBD1 (5 bases). V was trimmed by 3 bases and J by 3 bases, leaving 14 bases between them. This CDR3 contains 16 residues. CDR3 coding DNA: TGTGCCAGCAGTTTGGGACGGGCACCTTCTAATGAAAAACTGTTTTTT. It specifies CASSLGRAPSNEKLFF.

This clonotype was counted between two and nine times. V gene TRBV12-5 combines with J gene TRBJ2-2, with D possibly being TRBD2 (6 bases). Germline values: CDR1 LGHNT, CDR2 FRNRAP. CDR3 length: 18 amino acids. The ends were cut back, 1 base at V and 3 bases at J, with 18 bases in the middle. CDR3 in amino acids: CASGLGAGLRSDTGELFF. The DNA of the CDR3 is TGTGCTAGTGGTTTGGGAGCGGGCCTCCGGAGTGACACCGGGGAGCTGTTTTTT. Together with reference TRBV12-5 and TRBJ2-2, the CDR3 gives the full variable domain: DARVTQTPRHKVTEMGQEVTMRCQPILGHNTVFWYRQTMMQGLELLAYFRNRAPLDDSGMPKDRFSAEMPDATLATLKIQPSEPRDSAVYFCASGLGAGLRSDTGELFFGEGSRLTVL.

This clonotype was seen a few times. The rearrangement joins TRBV27 to TRBJ2-3; TRBD2 might be the D (5 bases). This CDR3 contains 13 residues. CDR1 and CDR2 (germline): MNHEY, SMNVEV (reference sequence). V lost 5 bases and J lost 1, with 7 bases in between. CDR3 bases: TGTGCCAGCAGTCAACTAGGCACAGATACGCAGTATTTT. Amino acids: CASSQLGTDTQYF.

This clonotype was seen at least ten times. The chain is built from TRBV25-1 and TRBJ1-2; no definite D call. Germline CDR1 and CDR2: MGHDK and SYGVNS. The length of the CDR3 is 14 residues. The ends were cut back, 5 bases at V and 2 bases at J, with 12 bases in the middle. CDR3 in DNA: TGTGCCAGCAGTCCTTCCGGACGGAACTATGGCTACACCTTC. This translates into CASSPSGRNYGYTF.

This clonotype was observed a handful of times. The rearrangement links TRBV12-3 or TRBV12-4 to TRBJ1-5; no reliable D call. V dropped 2 bases and J dropped 7 bases, with 9 bases sitting between them. This CDR3 comprises 13 residues. In DNA, the CDR3 is TGTGCCAGCAGTTTATTAGGGTGGCAGCCCCAGCATTTT. Its protein is CASSLLGWQPQHF.

The chain has TRBV12-3 or TRBV12-4 and TRBJ2-1; the D is unclear. The CDR3 loop spans 12 amino acids. Trimming stripped 3 bases from V and 9 bases from J, with 9 bases between. CDR3 sequence: CASSFGSVEQFF. The CDR3 nucleotides are TGTGCCAGCAGTTTCGGGTCCGTTGAGCAGTTCTTC.

J is TRBJ2-1 and V is TRBV20-1; no clear D gene. V was cut by 0 bases and J by 3 bases, with 3 bases left in between. The CDR3 extends over 12 amino acids. The V gene's germline CDR1 is DFQATT and CDR2 SNEGSKA (reference sequence). The chain's CDR3 is CSARDYYNEQFF. The DNA of the CDR3 is TGCAGTGCTAGAGATTACTACAATGAGCAGTTCTTC.